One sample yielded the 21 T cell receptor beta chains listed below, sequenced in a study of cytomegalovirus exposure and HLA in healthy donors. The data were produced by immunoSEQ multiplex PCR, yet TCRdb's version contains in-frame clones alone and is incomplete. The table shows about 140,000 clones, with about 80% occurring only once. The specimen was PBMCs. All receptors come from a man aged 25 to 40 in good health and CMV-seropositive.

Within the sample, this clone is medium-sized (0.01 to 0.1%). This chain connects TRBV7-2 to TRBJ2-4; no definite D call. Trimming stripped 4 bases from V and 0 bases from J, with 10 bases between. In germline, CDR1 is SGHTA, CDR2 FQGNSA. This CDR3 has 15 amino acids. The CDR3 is CASSSLDLAKNIQYF. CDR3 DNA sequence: TGTGCCAGCAGCTCCCTAGACCTAGCCAAAAACATTCAGTACTTC. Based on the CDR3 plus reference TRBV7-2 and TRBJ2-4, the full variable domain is GAGVSQSPSNKVTEKGKDVELRCDPISGHTALYWYRQSLGQGLEFLIYFQGNSAPDKSGLPSDRFSAERTGGSVSTLTIQRTQQEDSAVYLCASSSLDLAKNIQYFGAGTRLSVL.

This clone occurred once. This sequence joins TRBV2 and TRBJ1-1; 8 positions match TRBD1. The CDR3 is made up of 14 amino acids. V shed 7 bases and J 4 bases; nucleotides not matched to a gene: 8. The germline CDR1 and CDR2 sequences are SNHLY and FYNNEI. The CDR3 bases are TGTGCCAGCAATCAGGACAGGGTGGGCACTGAAGCTTTCTTT. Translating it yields CASNQDRVGTEAFF.

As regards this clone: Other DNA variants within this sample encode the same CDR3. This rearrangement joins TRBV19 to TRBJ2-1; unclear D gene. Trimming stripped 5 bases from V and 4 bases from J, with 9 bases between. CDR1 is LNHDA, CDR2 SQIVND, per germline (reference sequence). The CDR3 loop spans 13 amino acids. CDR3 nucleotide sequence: TGTGCCAGTAGTGCAGGCAATTACAATGAGCAGTTCTTC. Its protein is CASSAGNYNEQFF.

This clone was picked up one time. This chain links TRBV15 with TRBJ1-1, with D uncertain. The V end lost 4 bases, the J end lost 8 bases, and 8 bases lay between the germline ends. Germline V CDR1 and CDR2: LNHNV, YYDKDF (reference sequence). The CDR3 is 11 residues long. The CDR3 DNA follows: TGTGCCACCAGCAAGGAGAGGGAAGCTTTCTTT. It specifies CATSKEREAFF.

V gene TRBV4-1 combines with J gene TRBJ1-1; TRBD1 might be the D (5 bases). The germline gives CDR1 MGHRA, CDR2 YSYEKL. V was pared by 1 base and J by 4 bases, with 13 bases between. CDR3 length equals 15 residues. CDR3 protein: CASSQVGLGGTEAFF. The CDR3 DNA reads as TGCGCCAGCAGCCAAGTCGGATTGGGGGGCACTGAAGCTTTCTTT.

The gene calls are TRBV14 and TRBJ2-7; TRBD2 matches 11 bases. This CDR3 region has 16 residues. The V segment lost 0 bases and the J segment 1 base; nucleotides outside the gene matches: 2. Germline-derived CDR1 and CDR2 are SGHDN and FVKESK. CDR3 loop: CASSQESSGGSYEQYF. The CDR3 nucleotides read TGTGCCAGCAGCCAAGAATCTAGCGGGGGGTCCTACGAGCAGTACTTC.

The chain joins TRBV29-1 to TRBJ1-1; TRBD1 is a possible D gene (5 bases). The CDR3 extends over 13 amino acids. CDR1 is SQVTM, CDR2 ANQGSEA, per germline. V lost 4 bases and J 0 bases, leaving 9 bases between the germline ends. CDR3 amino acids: CSVGVRVNTEAFF. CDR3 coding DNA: TGCAGCGTTGGAGTCAGGGTGAACACTGAAGCTTTCTTT.

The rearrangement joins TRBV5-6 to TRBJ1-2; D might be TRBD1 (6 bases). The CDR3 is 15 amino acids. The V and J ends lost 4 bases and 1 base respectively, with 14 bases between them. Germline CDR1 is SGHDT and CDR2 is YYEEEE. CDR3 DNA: TGTGCCAGCAGCGTTTTTTACAGGGATAACTATGGCTACACCTTC. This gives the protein CASSVFYRDNYGYTF.

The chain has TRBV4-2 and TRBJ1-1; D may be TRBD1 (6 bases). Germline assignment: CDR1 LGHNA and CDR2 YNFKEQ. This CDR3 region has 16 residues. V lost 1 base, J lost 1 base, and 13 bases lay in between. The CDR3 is CASSQGNDRRNTEAFF. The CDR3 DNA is TGTGCCAGCAGCCAAGGAAATGACAGGAGGAACACTGAAGCTTTCTTT.

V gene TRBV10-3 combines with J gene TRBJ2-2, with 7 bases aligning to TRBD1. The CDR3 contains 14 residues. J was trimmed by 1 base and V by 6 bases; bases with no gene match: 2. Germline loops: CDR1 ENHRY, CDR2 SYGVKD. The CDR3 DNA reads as TGTGCCATCAGGGGACAGATGAACACCGGGGAGCTGTTTTTT. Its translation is CAIRGQMNTGELFF.

The CDR3 loop is CASSETGGRWVNEKLFF. DNA for the CDR3: TGTGCCAGCAGCGAAACAGGGGGCAGATGGGTTAATGAAAAACTGTTTTTT. V and J are TRBV11-2 and TRBJ1-4; TRBD1 agrees at 9 bases. Looked up from germline, CDR1 is SGHAT and CDR2 is FQNNGV. CDR3 length: 17 residues. With 5 bases clipped from V and 4 bases from J, the junction kept 11 bases outside the gene matches.

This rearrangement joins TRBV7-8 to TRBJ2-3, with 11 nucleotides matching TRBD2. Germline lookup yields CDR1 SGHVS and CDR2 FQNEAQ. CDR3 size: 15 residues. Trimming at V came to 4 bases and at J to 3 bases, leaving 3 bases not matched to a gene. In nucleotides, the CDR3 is TGTGCCAGCAGCTCGGGACTAGCGGTAACAGATACGCAGTATTTT. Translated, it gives CASSSGLAVTDTQYF.

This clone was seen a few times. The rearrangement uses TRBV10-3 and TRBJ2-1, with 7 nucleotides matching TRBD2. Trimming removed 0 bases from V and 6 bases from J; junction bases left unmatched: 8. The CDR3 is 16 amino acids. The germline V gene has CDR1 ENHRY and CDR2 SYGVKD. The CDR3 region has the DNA TGTGCCATCAGTGAGTCAGCCGGACTAGTAGTCAATGAGCAGTTCTTC. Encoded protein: CAISESAGLVVNEQFF.

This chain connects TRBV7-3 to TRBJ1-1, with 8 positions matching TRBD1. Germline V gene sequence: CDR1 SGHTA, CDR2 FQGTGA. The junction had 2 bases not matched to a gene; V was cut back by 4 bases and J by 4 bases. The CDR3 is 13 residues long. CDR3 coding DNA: TGTGCCAGCAGCTACACAGGGGGCACTGAAGCTTTCTTT. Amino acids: CASSYTGGTEAFF. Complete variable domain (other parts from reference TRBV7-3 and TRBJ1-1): GAGVSQTPSNKVTEKGKYVELRCDPISGHTALYWYRQSLGQGPEFLIYFQGTGAADDSGLPNDRFFAVRPEGSVSTLKIQRTERGDSAVYLCASSYTGGTEAFFGQGTRLTVV.

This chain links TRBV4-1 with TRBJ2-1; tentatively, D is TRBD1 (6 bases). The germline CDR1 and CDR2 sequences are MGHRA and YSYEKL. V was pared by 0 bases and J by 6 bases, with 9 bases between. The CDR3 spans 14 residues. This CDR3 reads CASSQETGRNEQFF. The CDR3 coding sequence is TGCGCCAGCAGCCAAGAAACAGGGCGCAATGAGCAGTTCTTC.

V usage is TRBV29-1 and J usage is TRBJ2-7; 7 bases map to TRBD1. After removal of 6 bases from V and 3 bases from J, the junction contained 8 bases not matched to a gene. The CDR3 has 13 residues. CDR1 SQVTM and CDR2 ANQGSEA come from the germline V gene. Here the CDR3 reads CSVTQGKIYEQYF. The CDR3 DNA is TGCAGCGTGACACAGGGGAAGATCTACGAGCAGTACTTC.

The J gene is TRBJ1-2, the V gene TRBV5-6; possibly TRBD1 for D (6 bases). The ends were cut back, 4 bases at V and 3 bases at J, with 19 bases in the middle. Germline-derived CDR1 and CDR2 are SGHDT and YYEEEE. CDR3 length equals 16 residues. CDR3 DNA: TGTGCCAGCAGCCCGCCCGGGGGGGGGCTTGACTATGGCTACACCTTC. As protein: CASSPPGGGLDYGYTF.

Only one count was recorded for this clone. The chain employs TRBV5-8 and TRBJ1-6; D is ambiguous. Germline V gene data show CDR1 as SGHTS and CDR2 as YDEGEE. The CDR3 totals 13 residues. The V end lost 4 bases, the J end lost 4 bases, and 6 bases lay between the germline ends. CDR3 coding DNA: TGTGCCAGCAGCGGCCAGTATAATTCACCCCTCCACTTT. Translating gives CASSGQYNSPLHF.

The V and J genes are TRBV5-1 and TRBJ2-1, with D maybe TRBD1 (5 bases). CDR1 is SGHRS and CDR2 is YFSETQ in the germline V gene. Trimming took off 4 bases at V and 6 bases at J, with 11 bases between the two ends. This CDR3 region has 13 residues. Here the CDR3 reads CASSPPDSNEQFF. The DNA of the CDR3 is TGCGCCAGCAGCCCACCTGACAGCAATGAGCAGTTCTTC.

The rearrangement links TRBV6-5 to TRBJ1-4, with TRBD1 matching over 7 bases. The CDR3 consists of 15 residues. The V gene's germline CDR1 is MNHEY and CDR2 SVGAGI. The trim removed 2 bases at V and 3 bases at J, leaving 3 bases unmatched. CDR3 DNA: TGTGCCAGCAGTTACACGACAGGGTCTAATGAAAAACTGTTTTTT. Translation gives CASSYTTGSNEKLFF.

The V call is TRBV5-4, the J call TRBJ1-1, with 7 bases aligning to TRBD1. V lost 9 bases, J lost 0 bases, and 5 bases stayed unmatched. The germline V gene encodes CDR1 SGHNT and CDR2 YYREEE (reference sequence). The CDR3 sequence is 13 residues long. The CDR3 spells CATSTGLNTEAFF. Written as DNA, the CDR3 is TGTGCCACCTCGACAGGGTTGAACACTGAAGCTTTCTTT.